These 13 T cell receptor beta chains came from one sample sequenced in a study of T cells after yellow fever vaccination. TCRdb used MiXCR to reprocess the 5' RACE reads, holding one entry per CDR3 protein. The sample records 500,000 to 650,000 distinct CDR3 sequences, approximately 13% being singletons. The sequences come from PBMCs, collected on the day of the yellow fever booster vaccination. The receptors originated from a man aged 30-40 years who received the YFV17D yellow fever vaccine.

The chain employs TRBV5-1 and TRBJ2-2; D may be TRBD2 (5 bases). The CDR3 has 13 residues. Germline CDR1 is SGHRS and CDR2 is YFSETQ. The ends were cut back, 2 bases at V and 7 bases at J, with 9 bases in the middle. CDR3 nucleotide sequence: TGCGCCAGCAGCTTTGGTGAGGGCGGGGAGCTGTTTTTT. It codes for CASSFGEGGELFF.

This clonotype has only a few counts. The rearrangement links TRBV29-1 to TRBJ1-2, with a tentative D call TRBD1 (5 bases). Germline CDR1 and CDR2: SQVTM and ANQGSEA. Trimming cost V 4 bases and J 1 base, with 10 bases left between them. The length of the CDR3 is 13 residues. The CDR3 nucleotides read TGCAGCGTTGGAGTGGGGGGTAACTATGGCTACACCTTC. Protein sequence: CSVGVGGNYGYTF.

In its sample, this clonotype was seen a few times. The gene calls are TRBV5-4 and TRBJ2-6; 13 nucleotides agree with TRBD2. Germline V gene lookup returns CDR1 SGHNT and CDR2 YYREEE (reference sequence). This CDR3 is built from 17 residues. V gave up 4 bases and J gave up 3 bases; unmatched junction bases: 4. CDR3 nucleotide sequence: TGTGCCAGCAGCGGGACTAGCGGGAAGTTTGGGGCCAACGTCCTGACTTTC. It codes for CASSGTSGKFGANVLTF.

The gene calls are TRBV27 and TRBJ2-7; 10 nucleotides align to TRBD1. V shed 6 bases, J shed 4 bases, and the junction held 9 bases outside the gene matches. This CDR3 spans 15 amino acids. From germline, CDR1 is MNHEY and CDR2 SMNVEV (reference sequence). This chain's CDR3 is CASRSGQGGFYEQYF. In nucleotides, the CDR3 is TGTGCCAGCAGATCAGGACAGGGGGGGTTTTACGAGCAGTACTTC.

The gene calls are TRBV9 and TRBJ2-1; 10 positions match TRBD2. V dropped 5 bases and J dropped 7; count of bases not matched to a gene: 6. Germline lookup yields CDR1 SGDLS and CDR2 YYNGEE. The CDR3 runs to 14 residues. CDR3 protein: CASRSSGSGNEQFF. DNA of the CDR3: TGTGCCAGCAGGTCTAGCGGGAGTGGGAATGAGCAGTTCTTC. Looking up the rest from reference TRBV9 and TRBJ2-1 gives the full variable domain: DSGVTQTPKHLITATGQRVTLRCSPRSGDLSVYWYQQSLDQGLQFLIQYYNGEERAKGNILERFSAQQFPDLHSELNLSSLELGDSALYFCASRSSGSGNEQFFGPGTRLTVL.

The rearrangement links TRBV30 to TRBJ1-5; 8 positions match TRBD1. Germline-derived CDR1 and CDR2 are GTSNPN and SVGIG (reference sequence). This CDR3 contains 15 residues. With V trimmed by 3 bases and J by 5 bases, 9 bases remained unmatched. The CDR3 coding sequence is TGTGCCTGGAGACCTCGGGACAGGACTTATCAGCCCCAGCATTTT. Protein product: CAWRPRDRTYQPQHF.

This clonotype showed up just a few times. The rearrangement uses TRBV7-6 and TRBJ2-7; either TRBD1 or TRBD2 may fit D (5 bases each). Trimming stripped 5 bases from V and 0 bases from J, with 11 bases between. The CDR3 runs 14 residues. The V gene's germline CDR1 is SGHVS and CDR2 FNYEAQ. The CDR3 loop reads CASSPRGDSYEQYF. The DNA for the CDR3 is TGTGCCAGCAGCCCAAGAGGGGACTCCTACGAGCAGTACTTC. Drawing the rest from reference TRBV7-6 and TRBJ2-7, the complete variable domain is GAGVSQSPRYKVTKRGQDVALRCDPISGHVSLYWYRQALGQGPEFLTYFNYEAQQDKSGLPNDRFSAERPEGSISTLTIQRTEQRDSAMYRCASSPRGDSYEQYFGPGTRLTVT.

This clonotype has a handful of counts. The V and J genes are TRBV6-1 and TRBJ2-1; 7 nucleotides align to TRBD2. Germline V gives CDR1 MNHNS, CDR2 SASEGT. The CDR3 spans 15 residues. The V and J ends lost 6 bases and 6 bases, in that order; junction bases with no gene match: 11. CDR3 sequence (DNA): TGTGCCAGCAGCCCCCCCATGGGACTACTCAATGAGCAGTTCTTC. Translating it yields CASSPPMGLLNEQFF.

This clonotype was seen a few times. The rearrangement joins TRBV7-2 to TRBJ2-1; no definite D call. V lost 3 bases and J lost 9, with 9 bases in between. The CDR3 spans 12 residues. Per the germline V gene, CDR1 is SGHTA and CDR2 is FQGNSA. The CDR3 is CASSFYMFEQFF. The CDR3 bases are TGTGCCAGCAGCTTTTACATGTTTGAGCAGTTCTTC.

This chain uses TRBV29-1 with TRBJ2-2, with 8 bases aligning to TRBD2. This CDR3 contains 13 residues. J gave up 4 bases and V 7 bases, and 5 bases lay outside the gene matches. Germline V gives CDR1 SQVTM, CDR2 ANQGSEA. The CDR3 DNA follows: TGCAGCGGGGGACTAGTCGGCACCGGGGAGCTGTTTTTT. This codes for CSGGLVGTGELFF.

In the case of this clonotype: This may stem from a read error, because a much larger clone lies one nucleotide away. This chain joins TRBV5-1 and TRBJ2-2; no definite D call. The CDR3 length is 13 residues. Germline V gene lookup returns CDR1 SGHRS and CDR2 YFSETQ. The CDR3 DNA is TGCGCCACCAGCTTGGAAGTGGCCGGGGAGCTGTTTTTT. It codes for CATSLEVAGELFF.

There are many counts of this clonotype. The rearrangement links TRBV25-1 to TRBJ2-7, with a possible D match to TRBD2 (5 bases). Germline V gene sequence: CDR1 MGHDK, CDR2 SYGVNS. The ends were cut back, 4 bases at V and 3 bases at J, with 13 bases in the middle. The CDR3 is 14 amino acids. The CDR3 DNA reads TGTGCCAGCAGTGTTGGACTGGGGAGCTACGAGCAGTACTTC. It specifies CASSVGLGSYEQYF.

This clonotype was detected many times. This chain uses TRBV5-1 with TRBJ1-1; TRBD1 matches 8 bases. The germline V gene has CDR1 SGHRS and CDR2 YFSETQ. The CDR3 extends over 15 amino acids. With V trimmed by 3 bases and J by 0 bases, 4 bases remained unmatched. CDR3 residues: CASSSDRAMNTEAFF. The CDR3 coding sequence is TGCGCCAGCAGCTCGGACAGGGCTATGAACACTGAAGCTTTCTTT.